One sample yielded the 23 T cell receptor beta chains listed below, sequenced in a study of Ad26.COV2.S vaccination and SARS-CoV-2 variants. Treatment of the sample: some 19 received Ad26.COV2.S at low or high dose, single or two shots; a few received placebo; per-sample allocation not given. Samples were taken on day 63 after the first vaccine or placebo injection. Assay used: immunoSEQ multiplex PCR; TCRdb lists only in-frame clones, some missing. The repertoire holds around 500,000 clones, about 88% seen once, with about 1.5% in the top ten. Specimen: peripheral blood, collected in a trial of Ad26.COV2.S vaccine versus placebo. The receptor source for this set is a person between 18 and 60 years old who received the Ad26.COV2.S COVID-19 vaccine or a placebo.

This clone was counted once. Other DNA sequences in the same sample also yield this CDR3. This chain uses TRBV6-5 with TRBJ2-3; the D gene could be TRBD1 or TRBD2 (5 bases each). Trimming took 5 bases from V and 0 from J, leaving 6 bases between them. Germline V CDR1 and CDR2: MNHEY, SVGAGI. The CDR3 contains 13 residues. In nucleotides, the CDR3 is TGTGCCAGCAGTAGGGACAGCACAGATACGCAGTATTTT. Encoded protein: CASSRDSTDTQYF.

This sequence joins TRBV7-2 and TRBJ1-1, with D unclear. V was cut by 1 base and J by 5 bases, with 11 bases left in between. This CDR3 is 14 amino acids long. The V gene's germline CDR1 is SGHTA and CDR2 FQGNSA. The CDR3 reads CASSLVALGTEAFF. The CDR3 nucleotides are TGTGCCAGCAGCTTAGTTGCGCTTGGGACTGAAGCTTTCTTT.

The chain has TRBV5-1 and TRBJ2-7; D is perhaps TRBD2 (6 bases). Germline V CDR1 and CDR2: SGHRS, YFSETQ. Trimming shortened V by 0 bases and J by 12 bases, and 22 bases separated the two germline ends. The CDR3 has 15 amino acids. The CDR3 DNA follows: TGCGCCAGCAGCTTGGCCACACGGGACCTCGGGGGTCTGTACTTC. Encoded protein: CASSLATRDLGGLYF. Based on the CDR3 plus reference TRBV5-1 and TRBJ2-7, the full variable domain is KAGVTQTPRYLIKTRGQQVTLSCSPISGHRSVSWYQQTPGQGLQFLFEYFSETQRNKGNFPGRFSGRQFSNSRSEMNVSTLELGDSALYLCASSLATRDLGGLYFGPGTRLTVT.

The CDR3 nucleotides read TGTGCCAGCAGTTTTTGGGGGAGGGGAAACATTCAGTACTTC. Amino acids: CASSFWGRGNIQYF. V usage is TRBV28 and J usage is TRBJ2-4, with 7 bases fitting TRBD2. The junction had 5 bases not matched to a gene; V was cut back by 3 bases and J by 6 bases. This CDR3 comprises 14 residues. Germline V gene sequence: CDR1 MDHEN, CDR2 SYDVKM.

The genes are TRBV27 and TRBJ1-1; no clear D gene. Trimming shortened V by 2 bases and J by 2 bases, and 12 bases separated the two germline ends. Germline V CDR1 and CDR2: MNHEY, SMNVEV (reference sequence). The CDR3 loop spans 15 amino acids. In DNA, the CDR3 is TGTGCCAGCAGTTTAAAATGGGAGGCCAACACTGAAGCTTTCTTT. Amino acid sequence: CASSLKWEANTEAFF.

This clone was seen only a few times. V is TRBV19 and J is TRBJ2-2; D is uncertain. The length of the CDR3 is 11 residues. Trimming left V 6 bases short and J 5 bases short, with 4 bases between. Germline CDR1 and CDR2: LNHDA and SQIVND (reference sequence). The CDR3 spells CASRRTGELFF. The CDR3 DNA follows: TGTGCCAGTAGGAGGACCGGGGAGCTGTTTTTT.

The chain has TRBV12-3 or TRBV12-4 and TRBJ2-5; D gene ambiguous. This CDR3 contains 11 residues. V shed 5 bases and J shed 5 bases, with 6 bases lying between them. CDR3 region: CASSREETQYF. In DNA form, the CDR3 reads TGTGCCAGCAGTCGAGAGGAGACCCAGTACTTC.

This chain uses TRBV30 with TRBJ2-1; 7 positions match TRBD2. The germline gives CDR1 GTSNPN, CDR2 SVGIG (reference sequence). The trim removed 8 bases at V and 8 bases at J, leaving 6 bases unmatched. This CDR3 spans 11 amino acids. The CDR3 DNA is TGTGCCGTGACTAGCATCTATGAGCAGTTCTTC. Translating gives CAVTSIYEQFF.

This CDR3 reads CASSEFRVSYGYTF. CDR3 DNA sequence: TGCGCCAGCAGTGAGTTCAGGGTTAGCTATGGCTACACCTTC. J is TRBJ1-2 and V is TRBV10-2; D is possibly TRBD1 (5 bases). The CDR3 contains 14 residues. Deletions cut 1 base from V and 4 bases from J, with 10 bases between. The germline V gene has CDR1 WSHSY and CDR2 SAAADI.

The V call is TRBV7-9, the J call TRBJ1-1; TRBD1 matches 10 bases. From germline, CDR1 is SEHNR and CDR2 FQNEAQ (reference sequence). The ends lost 5 bases at V and 6 bases at J; junction bases unmatched: 6. The CDR3 extends over 14 amino acids. DNA of the CDR3: TGTGCCAGCAGCGACAGGGGGCAGGGCGCTGAAGCTTTCTTT. Translating gives CASSDRGQGAEAFF.

The chain joins TRBV7-2 to TRBJ2-6; TRBD2 aligns across 8 bases. CDR1 is SGHTA and CDR2 is FQGNSA in the germline V gene. CDR3 size: 14 residues. V lost 10 bases and J lost 2; bases outside the gene matches: 4. The CDR3 here is CATDGRAGANVLTF. The DNA of the CDR3 is TGTGCCACCGACGGGAGGGCTGGGGCCAACGTCCTGACTTTC.

V gene TRBV9 combines with J gene TRBJ2-3; D perhaps matches TRBD2 (7 bases). V was clipped by 2 bases and J by 3 bases, with 13 bases between them. Germline values: CDR1 SGDLS, CDR2 YYNGEE. The CDR3 has 15 amino acids. Here the CDR3 DNA reads TGTGCCAGCAGCGTGTGGGGGGGCCAGACAGATACGCAGTATTTT. Encoded protein: CASSVWGGQTDTQYF.

This clone was observed a handful of times. The chain links TRBV19 to TRBJ1-5; D is ambiguous. The CDR3 totals 13 residues. Germline V CDR1 and CDR2: LNHDA, SQIVND (reference sequence). Trimming removed 5 bases at V and 1 base at J, with 6 bases between. In DNA, the CDR3 is TGTGCCAGTAGTCTTCACAGCAATCAGCCCCAGCATTTT. Translating gives CASSLHSNQPQHF.

The chain carries TRBV6-5 and TRBJ1-1; a weak D match, TRBD1 (6 bases). CDR1 and CDR2 from the germline V gene are MNHEY and SVGAGI. CDR3 size: 15 residues. Trimming pared 7 bases from V and 1 base from J, leaving 16 bases between. The CDR3 reads CASIQEGVWNTEAFF. The CDR3, as DNA: TGTGCCAGCATTCAGGAGGGGGTATGGAACACTGAAGCTTTCTTT.

The rearrangement uses TRBV28 and TRBJ2-7, with D perhaps given as TRBD1 or TRBD2 (5 bases each). From germline, CDR1 is MDHEN and CDR2 SYDVKM. V gave up 5 bases and J gave up 0 bases, with 8 bases separating them. The CDR3 consists of 13 residues. The CDR3 DNA is TGTGCCAGCAGTGCCGGGACCTCCTACGAGCAGTACTTC. This codes for CASSAGTSYEQYF.

This sequence joins TRBV5-1 and TRBJ1-5, with 9 nucleotides matching TRBD1. V trimming: 1 base; J trimming: 3 bases; junction bases outside the gene matches: 2. The CDR3 is made up of 15 amino acids. Germline values: CDR1 SGHRS, CDR2 YFSETQ. As DNA, the CDR3 is TGCGCCAGCAGCTTGACAGGGGGCCTCAATCAGCCCCAGCATTTT. It encodes CASSLTGGLNQPQHF.

In its sample, this clone was seen once. The V call is TRBV5-1, the J call TRBJ2-1; TRBD1 is a possible D gene (5 bases). The CDR3 is 15 amino acids. CDR1 SGHRS and CDR2 YFSETQ come from the germline V gene. V was trimmed by 0 bases and J by 2 bases, leaving 9 bases between them. The CDR3 coding sequence is TGCGCCAGCAGCTTGGGGGGCACGCCCTACAATGAGCAGTTCTTC. It encodes CASSLGGTPYNEQFF.

The chain has TRBV24-1 and TRBJ2-2; the D is unclear. Germline V gene sequence: CDR1 KGHDR, CDR2 SFDVKD. This CDR3 region has 14 residues. The V end lost 4 bases, the J end lost 3 bases, and 8 bases lay between the germline ends. Here the CDR3 DNA reads TGTGCCACCAGTGACCACAGAGACACCGGGGAGCTGTTTTTT. It encodes CATSDHRDTGELFF.

In this sample, this clone turned up once. The same CDR3 is also encoded by other DNA sequences in this sample. The CDR3, as DNA: TGTGCCAGCAGTTACTCACGGAATCAGCCCCAGCATTTT. Translation: CASSYSRNQPQHF. This rearrangement joins TRBV6-5 to TRBJ1-5; no definite D call. CDR3 length equals 13 residues. Germline CDR1 MNHEY, CDR2 SVGAGI. Trimming pared 0 bases from V and 4 bases from J, leaving 4 bases between.

The rearrangement links TRBV5-6 to TRBJ2-1; 8 bases are shared with TRBD1. This CDR3 comprises 17 residues. V was pared by 7 bases and J by 8 bases, with 20 bases of the junction left unmatched. Germline assignment: CDR1 SGHDT and CDR2 YYEEEE. This CDR3 reads CASLSQGAGEYFYEQFF. CDR3 coding DNA: TGTGCCAGCCTTTCGCAGGGGGCAGGGGAATATTTCTATGAGCAGTTCTTC.

This clone was picked up one time. The rearrangement joins TRBV6-2 or TRBV6-3 to TRBJ1-6, with D unclear. CDR1 is MNHEY, CDR2 SVGEGT, per germline. Trimming removed 0 bases from V and 10 bases from J, with 10 bases in between. This CDR3 comprises 14 residues. The CDR3 sequence is CASSYSRAQSPLHF. Written as DNA, the CDR3 is TGTGCCAGCAGTTACTCGAGGGCGCAGTCACCCCTCCACTTT.

The chain combines TRBV6-2 or TRBV6-3 with TRBJ1-1, with D perhaps matching TRBD1 (5 bases). This CDR3 spans 13 amino acids. Germline V gene sequence: CDR1 MNHEY, CDR2 SVGEGT. V was trimmed by 5 bases and J by 5 bases, leaving 12 bases between them. CDR3 loop: CASSRGASTEAFF. The DNA of the CDR3 is TGTGCCAGCAGTCGAGGGGCGAGTACTGAAGCTTTCTTT.

The CDR3 DNA follows: TGTGCCAGCAGCTTAGATAGCAGCCTCTCACCCCTCCACTTT. Translating gives CASSLDSSLSPLHF. This sequence joins TRBV11-2 and TRBJ1-6; D is undetermined. The CDR3 is 14 residues long. CDR1 and CDR2 from the germline V gene are SGHAT and FQNNGV. V gave up 0 bases and J gave up 10 bases, with 10 bases separating them. The complete variable domain, with remaining parts taken from reference TRBV11-2 and TRBJ1-6, reads EAGVAQSPRYKIIEKRQSVAFWCNPISGHATLYWYQQILGQGPKLLIQFQNNGVVDDSQLPKDRFSAERLKGVDSTLKIQPAKLEDSAVYLCASSLDSSLSPLHFGNGTRLTVT.